The 10 T cell receptor beta chains in this list originate from one sample, sequenced in a study of tumor and adjacent non-tumor tissue in lung cancer. This sample's RNA came from whole unsorted tissue. The normal lung tissue was taken more than 3 cm from the tumor edge. The library came from three nested PCR rounds adapted from ARM-PCR protocols. TCRdb itself ran the multiplex PCR reads through MiXCR, one entry per CDR3 protein. The sample yields about 86,000 distinct CDR3 sequences, 76% seen once. Sequencing input: distant non-tumor lung tissue. These TCRs come from a woman between 50 and 59 years old with non-small cell lung cancer.

A word on this clonotype: This may arise from a read error, as a much more abundant clone is one base away. No conserved phenylalanine or tryptophan ends this CDR3, so it is likely a read error. CDR3 sequence reads: CAWSATSGARTEAFI. Written as DNA, the CDR3 is TGTGCCTGGAGCGCGACTAGCGGGGCCCGGACTGAAGCTTTCATT. The V gene is TRBV30, the J gene TRBJ1-1; maybe TRBD1 (5 bases). CDR1 is GTSNPN, CDR2 SVGIG, per germline (reference sequence). Trimming took off 3 bases at V and 5 bases at J, with 19 bases between the two ends. The CDR3 is 15 amino acids.

This clonotype came up many times. The chain links TRBV30 to TRBJ1-2, with a possible D match to TRBD1 (6 bases). CDR3 size: 12 residues. Trimming cost V 4 bases and J 7 bases, with 13 bases left between them. Germline assignment: CDR1 GTSNPN and CDR2 SVGIG (reference sequence). Here the CDR3 reads CAWTRRGSGYTF. The CDR3 DNA sequence: TGTGCCTGGACGCGCAGGGGAAGTGGCTACACCTTC.

A word on this clonotype: Since the CDR3 does not end with the conserved phenylalanine or tryptophan, this likely comes from a read error. Because the CDR3's place on the DNA is in doubt, the DNA is left out and the CDR3 is given as listed by TCRdb. This chain connects TRBV10-2 to TRBJ2-1; the table's D gene call, TRBD1, was not cross checked with the DNA. Germline CDR1 WSHSY, CDR2 SAAADI. Both ends counted, the CDR3 spans 15 residues. The CDR3 sequence: CDSSGTGVGHNEQFS.

DNA of the CDR3: TGCAGCAGGGCCAAGGGCCAAGAGACCCAGTACTTC. As protein: CSRAKGQETQYF. The genes are TRBV29-1 and TRBJ2-5; D gene uncertain. The CDR3 loop spans 12 amino acids. CDR1 and CDR2 from the germline V gene are SQVTM and ANQGSEA. V was clipped by 8 bases and J by 1 base, with 11 bases between them.

Concerning this clonotype: An end of the junction does not agree with germline; a read error may underlie this. The chain has TRBV6-5 and TRBJ1-2; D gene uncertain. Germline values: CDR1 MNHEY, CDR2 SVGAGI. The CDR3 contains 12 residues. For the CDR3, the DNA is TGTGCCAACTCCACCCTGAGCTATGGCTATACCTTC. Translating it yields CANSTLSYGYTF.

With respect to this clonotype: A junction end diverges from the germline sequence, so it may reflect a read error. The rearrangement joins TRBV10-2 to TRBJ2-2; 9 bases are shared with TRBD1. The CDR3 totals 14 residues. The germline CDR1 and CDR2 sequences are WSHSY and SAAADI. Here the CDR3 DNA reads TGCACCAGCAGGGGGACAGGGAACACCGGGGAGTTGTTTTTT. This encodes CTSRGTGNTGELFF.

The rearrangement joins TRBV11-2 to TRBJ2-7; no reliable D call. This CDR3 is built from 14 residues. V was shortened by 5 bases and J by 2 bases, with 13 bases between the two germline ends. Germline lookup yields CDR1 SGHAT and CDR2 FQNNGV. The CDR3 is CASSLRCTAYEQYF. CDR3 DNA: TGTGCCAGCAGCCTGAGGTGCACTGCCTACGAGCAGTACTTC.

At least ten counts were recorded for this clonotype. The rearrangement uses TRBV28 and TRBJ2-5; D gene unclear. Trimming took off 6 bases at V and 4 bases at J, with 15 bases between the two ends. The germline gives CDR1 MDHEN, CDR2 SYDVKM. The CDR3 consists of 14 residues. This chain's CDR3 is CASRLTLSGETQYF. As DNA, the CDR3 is TGTGCCAGCAGATTGACCCTCTCGGGAGAGACCCAGTACTTC.

Concerning this clonotype itself: At one end, the junction sequence differs from germline, possibly due to a read error. CDR3 sequence: CASSSVGRGSNSPLHF. CDR3 nucleotides: TGTGCCAGCAGCTCGGTAGGCAGGGGCTCTAATTCACCGCTCCACTTT. This chain links TRBV5-5 with TRBJ1-6; the D gene is possibly TRBD1 (6 bases). Germline CDR1 SGHKS, CDR2 YYEKEE (reference sequence). The CDR3 consists of 16 residues.

On this clonotype: The conserved final phenylalanine or tryptophan is absent from the CDR3, which likely points to a read error. The chain joins TRBV29-1 to TRBJ2-1; D is perhaps TRBD2 (6 bases). CDR1 SQVTM and CDR2 ANQGSEA come from the germline V gene. The CDR3 covers 15 residues. CDR3 amino acids: CSVELSGSSYYEQFL. CDR3 DNA: TGCAGTGTTGAACTGTCCGGGAGCTCCTACTATGAGCAGTTCCTC.